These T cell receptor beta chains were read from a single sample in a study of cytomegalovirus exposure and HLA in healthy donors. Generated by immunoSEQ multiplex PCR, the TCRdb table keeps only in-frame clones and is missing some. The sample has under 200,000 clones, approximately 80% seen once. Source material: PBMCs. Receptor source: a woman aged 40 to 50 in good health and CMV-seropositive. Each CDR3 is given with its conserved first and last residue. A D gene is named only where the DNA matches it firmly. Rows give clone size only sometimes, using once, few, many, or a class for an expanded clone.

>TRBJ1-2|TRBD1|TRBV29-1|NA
CSGTRTGNGYGYTF
TGCAGCGGAACCAGGACAGGGAACGGCTATGGCTACACCTTC
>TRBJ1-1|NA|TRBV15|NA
CATSSQGEAFF
TGTGCCACCAGCAGTCAGGGTGAAGCTTTCTTT
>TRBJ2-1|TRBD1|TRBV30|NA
CAWSKTGTVAYNEQFF
TGTGCCTGGAGTAAAACCGGGACAGTAGCCTACAATGAGCAGTTCTTC
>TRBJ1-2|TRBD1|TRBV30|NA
CAWSPPGQGFVYGYTF
TGTGCCTGGAGTCCTCCGGGACAGGGATTTGTTTATGGCTACACCTTC
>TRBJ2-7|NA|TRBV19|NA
CASSPKSGSHEQYF
TGTGCCAGTAGTCCCAAGAGTGGTTCGCACGAGCAGTACTTC
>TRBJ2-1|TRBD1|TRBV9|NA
CASSAYRGPYNEQFF
TGTGCCAGCAGCGCGTACAGGGGGCCCTACAATGAGCAGTTCTTC
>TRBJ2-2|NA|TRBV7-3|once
CASKEGFANTGELFF
TGTGCCAGCAAGGAGGGGTTCGCAAACACCGGGGAGCTGTTTTTT
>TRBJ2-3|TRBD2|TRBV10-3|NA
CAIKEGRGGRDTQYF
TGTGCCATCAAGGAGGGGCGGGGGGGCCGGGATACGCAGTATTTT
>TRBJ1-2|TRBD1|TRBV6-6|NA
CASSRTGDNYGYTF
TGTGCCAGCAGCCGGACAGGGGATAACTATGGCTACACCTTC
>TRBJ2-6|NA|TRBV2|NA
CASSDGTGANVLTF
TGTGCCAGCAGTGACGGGACTGGGGCCAACGTCCTGACTTTC